The clone carrying this T cell receptor beta chain qualifies as medium-sized. The CDR3 is made up of 13 amino acids. Germline V gene data show CDR1 as MRHNA and CDR2 as SNTAGT. Trimming took 0 bases from V and 8 from J, leaving 10 bases between them. This record belongs to a study of OX40 agonist ivuxolimab in advanced cancers. TCRdb's copy holds only in-frame clones and misses some; the assay was immunoSEQ multiplex PCR. The repertoire has tens of thousands of clones, about 81% of them found once; the top ten carry around 20%. The sequence was obtained from an adult with an advanced solid tumor such as melanoma, head and neck, liver or kidney cancer. The sample was CD4+ or CD8+ T cells sorted from blood, taken in a trial of the OX40 agonist ivuxolimab. V and J are TRBV6-4 and TRBJ1-1; D is unresolved. The CDR3 reads CASSDSLRGEAFF. CDR3 nucleotide sequence: TGTGCCAGCAGTGACTCCCTTCGGGGAGAAGCTTTCTTT.